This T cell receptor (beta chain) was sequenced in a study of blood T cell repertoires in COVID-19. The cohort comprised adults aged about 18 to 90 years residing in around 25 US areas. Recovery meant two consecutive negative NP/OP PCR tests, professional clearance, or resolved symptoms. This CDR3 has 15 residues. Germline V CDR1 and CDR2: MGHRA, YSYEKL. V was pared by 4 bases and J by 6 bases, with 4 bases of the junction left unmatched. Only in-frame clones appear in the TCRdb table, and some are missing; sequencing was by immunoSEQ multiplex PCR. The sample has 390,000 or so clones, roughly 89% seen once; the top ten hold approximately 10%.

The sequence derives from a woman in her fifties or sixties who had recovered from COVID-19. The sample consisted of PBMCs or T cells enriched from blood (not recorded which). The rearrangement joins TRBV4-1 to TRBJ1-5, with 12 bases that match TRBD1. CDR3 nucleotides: TGCGCCAGCAGCCCGGGACAGGGGGCGACTCAGCCCCAGCATTTT. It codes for CASSPGQGATQPQHF.